Given below is one T cell receptor beta chain in context. Its target is not known. Data came from immunoSEQ multiplex PCR; TCRdb stores just in-frame clones and leaves some out. The repertoire holds roughly 38,000 clones, with 65% to 90% as singletons. Time point defined: week 47, end of study. Vaccinated patients received 300 ug of mutant IDH1 20-mer peptide per dose, with topical imiquimod. V trimming: 1 base; J trimming: 3 bases; junction bases outside the gene matches: 6. This CDR3 contains 16 residues. CDR1 SGDLS and CDR2 YYNGEE come from the germline V gene. These data originate in a study of a mutant IDH1 vaccine in newly diagnosed glioma. Study-level results: The authors found pseudoprogression apparently unrelated to changes in top peripheral T cell clonotypes.

The sample in question was PBMCs, obtained from a glioma patient whose treatment included an IDH1 peptide vaccine. The chain uses TRBV9 and TRBJ2-1; 8 bases match TRBD2. The receptor was isolated from a man in his late teens or twenties with glioma. Some clones in this sample may be carry-over from other donors' samples. CDR3 coding DNA: TGTGCCAGCAGCGTAATCCCGGCGGGAGGCTACAATGAGCAGTTCTTC. The encoded protein is CASSVIPAGGYNEQFF.